This entry features one T cell receptor beta chain sequence. This specimen comes from a study of T cell responses to AZD1222 COVID-19 vaccine. Study context: Pooled in the analysis were second doses at about 4 or about 12 weeks.

Clones were sequenced by immunoSEQ multiplex PCR, and TCRdb holds only the in-frame ones, with some missing. The repertoire holds around 94,000 clones, with 70% to 90% as singletons. The V segment lost 1 base and the J segment 3 bases; nucleotides outside the gene matches: 9. CDR1 is LNHDA, CDR2 SQIVND, per germline (reference sequence). The CDR3 is 17 amino acids. The sample in question was peripheral blood, obtained on day 0 of AZD1222 vaccination. The TCR sequence derives from an adult in good health. The chain is built from TRBV19 and TRBJ2-7, with 10 bases fitting TRBD2. The DNA for the CDR3 is TGTGCCAGTAGTATAGGAGGTGTGCTAGCGGGGGACTACGAGCAGTACTTC. This gives the protein CASSIGGVLAGDYEQYF.